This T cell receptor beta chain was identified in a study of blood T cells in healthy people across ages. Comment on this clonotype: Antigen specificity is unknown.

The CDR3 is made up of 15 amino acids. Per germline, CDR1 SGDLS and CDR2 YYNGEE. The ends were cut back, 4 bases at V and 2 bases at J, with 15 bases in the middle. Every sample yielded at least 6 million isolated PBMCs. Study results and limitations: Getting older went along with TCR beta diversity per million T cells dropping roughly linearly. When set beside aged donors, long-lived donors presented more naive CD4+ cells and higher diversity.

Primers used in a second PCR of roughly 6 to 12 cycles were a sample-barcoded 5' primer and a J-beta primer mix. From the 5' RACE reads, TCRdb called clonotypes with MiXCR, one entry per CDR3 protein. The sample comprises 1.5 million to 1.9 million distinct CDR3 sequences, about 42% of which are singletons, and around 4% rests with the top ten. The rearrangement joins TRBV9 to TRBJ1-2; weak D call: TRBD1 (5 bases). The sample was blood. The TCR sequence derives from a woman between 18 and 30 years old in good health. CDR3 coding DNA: TGTGCCAGCAGCTTGGGACGGACGGGGAACTATGGCTACACCTTC. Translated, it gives CASSLGRTGNYGYTF.